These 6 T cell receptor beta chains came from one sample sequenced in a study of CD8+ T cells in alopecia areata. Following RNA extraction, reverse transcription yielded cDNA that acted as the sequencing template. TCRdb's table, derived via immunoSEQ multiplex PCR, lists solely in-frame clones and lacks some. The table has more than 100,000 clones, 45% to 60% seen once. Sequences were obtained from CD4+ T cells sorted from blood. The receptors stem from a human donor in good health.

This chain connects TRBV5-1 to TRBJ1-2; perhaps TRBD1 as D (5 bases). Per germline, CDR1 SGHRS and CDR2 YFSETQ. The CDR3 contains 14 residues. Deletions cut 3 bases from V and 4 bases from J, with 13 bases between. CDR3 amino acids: CASSWGFFVYGYTF. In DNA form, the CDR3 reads TGCGCCAGCAGCTGGGGGTTTTTCGTCTATGGCTACACCTTC.

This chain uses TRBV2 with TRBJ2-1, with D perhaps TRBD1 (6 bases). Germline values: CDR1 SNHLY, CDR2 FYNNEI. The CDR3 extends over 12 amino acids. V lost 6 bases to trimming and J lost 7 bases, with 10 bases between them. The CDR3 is CASREQGNEQFF. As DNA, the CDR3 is TGTGCCAGCAGGGAACAGGGAAATGAGCAGTTCTTC.

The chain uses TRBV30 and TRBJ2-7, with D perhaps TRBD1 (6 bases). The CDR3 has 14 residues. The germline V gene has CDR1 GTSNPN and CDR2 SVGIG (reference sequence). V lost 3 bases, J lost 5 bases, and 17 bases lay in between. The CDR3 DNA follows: TGTGCCTGGAGCCTACAGCTGGGGGCGCACGAGCAGTACTTC. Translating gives CAWSLQLGAHEQYF.

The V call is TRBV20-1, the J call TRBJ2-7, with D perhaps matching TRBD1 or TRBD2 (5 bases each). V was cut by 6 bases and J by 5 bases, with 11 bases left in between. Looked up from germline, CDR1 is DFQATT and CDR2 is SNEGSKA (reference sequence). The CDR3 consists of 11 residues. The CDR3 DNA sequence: TGCAGTGCCACGGGGCCTCACGAGCAGTACTTC. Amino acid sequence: CSATGPHEQYF.

The DNA for the CDR3 is TGTGCCAGCGCGGAATTGAGCCTGGATCAGCCCCAGCATTTT. Its translation: CASAELSLDQPQHF. The chain joins TRBV6-6 to TRBJ1-5; no clear D. Germline assignment: CDR1 MNHNY and CDR2 SVGAGI (reference sequence). This CDR3 has 14 amino acids. The V end was cut by 8 bases, the J end by 5 bases, with 16 bases between.

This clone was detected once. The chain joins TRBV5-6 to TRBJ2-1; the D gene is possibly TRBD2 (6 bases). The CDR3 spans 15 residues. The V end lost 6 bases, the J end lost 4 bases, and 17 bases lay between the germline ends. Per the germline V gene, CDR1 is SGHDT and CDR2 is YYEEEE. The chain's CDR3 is CASTIGGIGYNEQFF. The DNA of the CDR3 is TGTGCCAGCACTATTGGGGGGATAGGGTACAATGAGCAGTTCTTC.